This is a list of T cell receptor beta chains from one sample in a study of OX40 agonist ivuxolimab in advanced cancers. Assay used: immunoSEQ multiplex PCR; TCRdb lists only in-frame clones, some missing. This repertoire shows roughly 36,000 clones, around 80% found once; its top ten account for roughly 19%. The material was CD4+ or CD8+ T cells sorted from blood, obtained in a trial of the OX40 agonist ivuxolimab. These receptors were collected from an adult with an advanced solid tumor such as melanoma, head and neck, liver or kidney cancer. The CDR3 runs from the conserved cysteine through the conserved F or W. Fields, in order: V gene, J gene, CDR3 length, clone size, D gene, CDR3 protein, CDR3 DNA. The D gene is left open where the match is weak. Expanded clones are given a class, and other clones once, few, many or no size at all.

>TRBV7-2|TRBJ2-3|14|NA|NA
CASSLERDIGAQYF
TGTGCCAGCAGCTTAGAACGGGACATCGGTGCGCAGTATTTT
>TRBV5-1|TRBJ2-5|15|NA|NA
CASSLGPGGQETQYF
TGCGCCAGCAGCCTGGGGCCTGGCGGACAAGAGACCCAGTACTTC
>TRBV7-2|TRBJ2-5|14|NA|TRBD2
CASSFRLAEETQYF
TGTGCCAGCAGCTTCCGACTAGCGGAAGAGACCCAGTACTTC
>TRBV18|TRBJ1-2|14|medium-sized|NA
CASSPPGFNYGYTF
TGTGCCAGCTCACCCCCGGGGTTTAACTATGGCTACACCTTC
>TRBV10-3|TRBJ2-7|12|NA|TRBD2
CAIGGLGDEQYF
TGTGCCATCGGAGGACTAGGGGACGAGCAGTACTTC
>TRBV6-6|TRBJ2-5|14|NA|NA
CASSYSGSQETQYF
TGTGCCAGCAGTTACTCAGGCAGCCAAGAGACCCAGTACTTC
>TRBV2|TRBJ2-2|15|NA|NA
CASWPLSTNTGELFF
TGTGCCAGCTGGCCCCTTTCTACGAACACCGGGGAGCTGTTTTTT
>TRBV7-9|TRBJ1-1|14|few|TRBD1
CASSLNAGQGEAFF
TGTGCCAGCAGCTTAAATGCGGGACAGGGTGAAGCTTTCTTT
>TRBV19|TRBJ2-3|12|once|NA
CASSGGADTQYF
TGTGCCAGTAGTGGCGGGGCAGATACGCAGTATTTT
>TRBV19|TRBJ1-2|13|NA|NA
CAIWTPSNYGYTF
TGTGCCATTTGGACACCGTCCAACTATGGCTACACCTTC
>TRBV5-1|TRBJ2-5|15|few|TRBD2
CASSDLSGGSETQYF
TGCGCCAGCAGCGACCTTAGCGGGGGGAGTGAGACCCAGTACTTC
>TRBV21-1|TRBJ1-1|16|NA|NA
CASILKRGGDVTEAFF
TGTGCCAGCATCCTTAAGAGGGGTGGAGACGTGACTGAAGCTTTCTTT
>TRBV9|TRBJ1-1|14|once|NA
CASSVDQGWTEAFF
TGTGCCAGCAGCGTAGACCAGGGATGGACTGAAGCTTTCTTT
>TRBV5-6|TRBJ1-2|14|NA|NA
CASSFFGERWGYTF
TGTGCCAGCAGCTTTTTTGGGGAACGTTGGGGCTACACCTTC
>TRBV7-2|TRBJ1-2|14|NA|NA
CASSPRQASYGYTF
TGTGCCAGCAGCCCCCGACAGGCCTCCTATGGCTACACCTTC
>TRBV6-5|TRBJ2-4|11|NA|NA
CASRSHTIQYF
TGTGCCAGCAGAAGCCATACAATTCAGTACTTC
>TRBV5-5|TRBJ1-1|15|NA|NA
CASSSGPGALTEAFF
TGTGCCAGCAGCTCGGGTCCGGGGGCACTCACTGAAGCTTTCTTT
>TRBV10-2|TRBJ2-7|13|NA|NA
CASTEGGSYEQYF
TGCGCCAGCACCGAGGGAGGTTCCTACGAGCAGTACTTC